The clone carrying this T cell receptor (beta chain) was seen only a few times. The sample is drawn from a study of blood T cell repertoires in COVID-19. Study details: Acute and convalescent COVID-19 specimens originated in the United States, Italy and Spain. PBMCs, B-cell-depleted T cells, or T cells were the source of the cDNA or gDNA that made up the material.

The data were produced by immunoSEQ multiplex PCR, yet TCRdb's version contains in-frame clones alone and is incomplete. This sample has fewer than 400,000 clones, with about nine tenths found just once. Germline CDR1 is SQVTM and CDR2 is ANQGSEA. CDR3 size: 14 residues. V lost 7 bases to trimming and J lost 2 bases, with 15 bases between them. Sequencing was performed on PBMCs or T cells enriched from blood (not recorded which). The chain is built from TRBV29-1 and TRBJ1-5; a possible D gene is TRBD1 (5 bases). The TCR originated in a woman between 18 and 29 years old who had recovered from COVID-19. As DNA, the CDR3 is TGCAGCGCGGCCGCGGGGGGTGGCAATCAGCCCCAGCATTTT. Translating it yields CSAAAGGGNQPQHF.